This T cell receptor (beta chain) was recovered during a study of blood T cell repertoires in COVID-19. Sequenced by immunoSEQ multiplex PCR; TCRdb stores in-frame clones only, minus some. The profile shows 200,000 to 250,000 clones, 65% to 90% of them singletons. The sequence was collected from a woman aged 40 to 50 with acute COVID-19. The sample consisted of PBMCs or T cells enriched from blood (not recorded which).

This chain's CDR3 is CASSPLTGASYEQYF. CDR3 sequence (DNA): TGTGCCAGCAGCCCACTAACAGGAGCATCCTACGAGCAGTACTTC. The rearrangement joins TRBV3-1 (or the pseudogene TRBV3-2) to TRBJ2-7, with D maybe TRBD1 (5 bases). Germline loops: CDR1 LGHDT, CDR2 YNNKEL (reference sequence). This CDR3 has 15 residues. V dropped 4 bases and J dropped 1 base, with 14 bases sitting between them.